The 18 T cell receptor beta chains in this list originate from one sample, sequenced in a study of shared clonotypes between healthy human individuals. The method was immunoSEQ multiplex PCR; TCRdb's version includes in-frame clones alone and lacks a portion of them. The sample records roughly 2.4 million clones, 95% being singletons. What was sequenced was naive CD4+ T cells sorted from blood. The subset was: CD45RA+ positively selected. The receptors were sampled from a man aged 18 to 29 in good health.

Concerning this clone: Other DNA variants within this sample encode the same CDR3. The chain carries TRBV14 and TRBJ1-1; D gene ambiguous. CDR3 length: 13 residues. V lost 2 bases, J lost 1 base, and 5 bases lay in between. From germline, CDR1 is SGHDN and CDR2 FVKESK. This chain's CDR3 is CASSQQGNTEAFF. CDR3 nucleotide sequence: TGTGCCAGCAGCCAACAAGGGAACACTGAAGCTTTCTTT.

The chain recombines TRBV5-1 with TRBJ2-3; 12 bases are a match to TRBD2. Germline V gene data show CDR1 as SGHRS and CDR2 as YFSETQ. V lost 1 base, J lost 0 bases, and 3 bases stayed unmatched. This CDR3 spans 17 amino acids. CDR3 nucleotide sequence: TGCGCCAGCAGCTTGACAGGGACTAGCGGGAGCACAGATACGCAGTATTTT. Translation gives CASSLTGTSGSTDTQYF.

The genes are TRBV28 and TRBJ2-1; D possibly corresponds to TRBD1 (6 bases). Germline CDR1 and CDR2: MDHEN and SYDVKM. V lost 8 bases, J lost 0 bases, and 11 bases lay in between. CDR3 length: 14 amino acids. CDR3 in DNA: TGTGCCAGCGCCGACAGGAGCTCCTACAATGAGCAGTTCTTC. The encoded protein is CASADRSSYNEQFF.

Concerning this clone itself: Distinct nucleotide sequences in the sample also encode this CDR3. The genes are TRBV5-1 and TRBJ2-2; 9 bases are a match to TRBD1. The CDR3 consists of 16 residues. J gave up 5 bases and V 0 bases, and 5 bases lay outside the gene matches. Looked up from germline, CDR1 is SGHRS and CDR2 is YFSETQ. As DNA, the CDR3 is TGCGCCAGCAGCTTGGTGGGACAGGGAGCAACCGGGGAGCTGTTTTTT. This sequence encodes CASSLVGQGATGELFF.

This clone has only one observation. V is TRBV18 and J is TRBJ2-2; 9 bases agree with TRBD1. The J segment lost 5 bases and the V segment lost 1 base, leaving 5 bases of the junction unmatched. This CDR3 has 16 amino acids. The V gene's germline CDR1 is KGHSH and CDR2 LQKENI. CDR3 loop: CASSPLGTGITGELFF. CDR3 DNA sequence: TGTGCCAGCTCACCACTCGGGACAGGGATTACCGGGGAGCTGTTTTTT.

The rearrangement links TRBV18 to TRBJ1-6; D not resolved. The germline V gene encodes CDR1 KGHSH and CDR2 LQKENI. Trimming removed 5 bases from V and 8 bases from J, with 7 bases in between. This CDR3 has 12 residues. CDR3 sequence (DNA): TGTGCCAGCTCATTGGGGTATTCACCCCTCCACTTT. Translation: CASSLGYSPLHF.

This rearrangement joins TRBV11-2 to TRBJ2-7; TRBD2 aligns across 8 bases. Germline V lookup: CDR1 SGHAT, CDR2 FQNNGV. With 4 bases clipped from V and 0 bases from J, the junction kept 5 bases outside the gene matches. The CDR3 length is 15 residues. The CDR3 coding sequence is TGTGCCAGCAGCTGGGGGAGCGGGAGCTCCTACGAGCAGTACTTC. Translated: CASSWGSGSSYEQYF.

The chain recombines TRBV5-4 with TRBJ2-1; 12 bases align to TRBD1. This CDR3 has 16 residues. Germline V gene data show CDR1 as SGHNT and CDR2 as YYREEE (reference sequence). The V gene end was trimmed by 4 bases and the J gene end by 3 bases; junction bases not matched to a gene: 5. For the CDR3, the DNA is TGTGCCAGCAGCGTGGGACAGGGGGCGTTCTACAATGAGCAGTTCTTC. Translation: CASSVGQGAFYNEQFF. Supplemented by reference TRBV5-4 and TRBJ2-1, the full variable domain reads ETGVTQSPTHLIKTRGQQVTLRCSSQSGHNTVSWYQQALGQGPQFIFQYYREEENGRGNFPPRFSGLQFPNYSSELNVNALELDDSALYLCASSVGQGAFYNEQFFGPGTRLTVL.

The chain carries TRBV13 and TRBJ2-3; 11 nucleotides align to TRBD2. The germline CDR1 and CDR2 sequences are PRHDT and FYEKMQ (reference sequence). This CDR3 spans 17 amino acids. V shed 5 bases and J 5 bases; nucleotides not matched to a gene: 12. CDR3 bases: TGTGCCAGCAGCCCCAGCCTAGCGGGGGGATCCGAAGATACGCAGTATTTT. This gives the protein CASSPSLAGGSEDTQYF.

The chain employs TRBV29-1 and TRBJ2-1; tentative D call: TRBD2 (5 bases). The V end lost 5 bases, the J end lost 1 base, and 9 bases lay between the germline ends. Per the germline V gene, CDR1 is SQVTM and CDR2 is ANQGSEA. The CDR3 is made up of 13 amino acids. CDR3 sequence: CSVRTGSYNEQFF. CDR3 DNA: TGCAGCGTTCGGACGGGATCCTACAATGAGCAGTTCTTC.

This chain connects TRBV6-1 to TRBJ2-7, with 8 bases fitting TRBD1. Germline CDR1 reads MNHNS; CDR2 reads SASEGT. Trimming removed 5 bases from V and 4 bases from J; junction bases left unmatched: 16. CDR3 length equals 17 residues. CDR3 in DNA: TGTGCCAGCAGTCAAGGAGCTACCAGGGGGCAGTGGTACGAGCAGTACTTC. Its translation is CASSQGATRGQWYEQYF.

The chain employs TRBV4-2 and TRBJ2-3, with 9 bases that match TRBD2. The CDR3 runs to 18 residues. Germline lookup yields CDR1 LGHNA and CDR2 YNFKEQ. V shed 2 bases and J 3 bases; nucleotides not matched to a gene: 12. CDR3 bases: TGTGCCAGCAGCCAACATCCAGCCGCCAGCGGGGGGACAGATACGCAGTATTTT. This gives the protein CASSQHPAASGGTDTQYF.

This clone appeared once. The gene calls are TRBV10-3 and TRBJ2-1, with D unresolved. CDR1 and CDR2 from the germline V gene are ENHRY and SYGVKD. CDR3 size: 11 residues. V lost 6 bases, J lost 8 bases, and 8 bases lay in between. CDR3 residues: CAIRSADEQFF. CDR3 DNA sequence: TGTGCCATCAGGAGCGCGGATGAGCAGTTCTTC.

V and J are TRBV28 and TRBJ2-1; TRBD1 or TRBD2 may be the D gene (5 bases each). This CDR3 is 12 amino acids long. Germline V gene lookup returns CDR1 MDHEN and CDR2 SYDVKM. Trimming cost V 2 bases and J 8 bases, with 7 bases left between them. The CDR3 sequence: CASSLRDHEQFF. CDR3 DNA sequence: TGTGCCAGCAGTTTAAGGGACCATGAGCAGTTCTTC.

The rearrangement joins TRBV28 to TRBJ1-6; possibly TRBD1 for D (5 bases). Trimming took off 3 bases at V and 1 base at J, with 19 bases between the two ends. This CDR3 has 19 amino acids. Germline loops: CDR1 MDHEN, CDR2 SYDVKM. CDR3 sequence: CASSFRARAGGSYNSPLHF. The CDR3 DNA follows: TGTGCCAGCAGTTTTCGAGCTCGCGCGGGGGGGTCCTATAATTCACCCCTCCACTTT.

The chain combines TRBV7-2 with TRBJ2-7; the match to TRBD2 covers 9 bases. The germline V gene has CDR1 SGHTA and CDR2 FQGNSA. Losses at the gene ends were 4 bases for V and 3 bases for J; bases not matched to a gene: 4. The CDR3 runs to 14 residues. CDR3 sequence reads: CASSSRTSVYEQYF. CDR3 DNA: TGTGCCAGCAGCTCGAGGACTAGCGTCTACGAGCAGTACTTC.

On this clone itself: Other DNA variants within this sample encode the same CDR3. The chain carries TRBV19 and TRBJ1-1, with no clear D. Germline-derived CDR1 and CDR2 are LNHDA and SQIVND (reference sequence). This CDR3 region has 13 residues. Trimming removed 4 bases from V and 1 base from J, with 7 bases in between. This chain's CDR3 is CASSTGPNTEAFF. The CDR3 DNA is TGTGCCAGTAGTACAGGACCGAACACTGAAGCTTTCTTT.

This rearrangement joins TRBV30 to TRBJ2-1, with a possible D match to TRBD1 (5 bases). The CDR3 sequence is 12 residues long. Germline CDR1 GTSNPN, CDR2 SVGIG (reference sequence). V was clipped by 0 bases and J by 15 bases, with 15 bases between them. The CDR3 DNA follows: TGTGCCTGGAGTGTAACCCCAGATAGGGGGTTCTTC. The encoded protein is CAWSVTPDRGFF.